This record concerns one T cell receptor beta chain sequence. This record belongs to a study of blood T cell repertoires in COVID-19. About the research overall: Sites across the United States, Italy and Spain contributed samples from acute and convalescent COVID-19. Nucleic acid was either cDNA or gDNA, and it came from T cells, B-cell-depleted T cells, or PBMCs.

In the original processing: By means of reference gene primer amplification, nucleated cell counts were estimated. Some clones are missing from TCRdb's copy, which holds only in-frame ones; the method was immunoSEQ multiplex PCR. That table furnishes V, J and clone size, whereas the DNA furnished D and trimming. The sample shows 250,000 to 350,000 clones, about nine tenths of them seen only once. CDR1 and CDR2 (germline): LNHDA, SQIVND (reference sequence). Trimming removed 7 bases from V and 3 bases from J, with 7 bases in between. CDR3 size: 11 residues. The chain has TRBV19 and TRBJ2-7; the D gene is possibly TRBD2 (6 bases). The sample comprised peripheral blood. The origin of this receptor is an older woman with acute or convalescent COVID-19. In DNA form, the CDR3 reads TGTGCCAGTATGGGAGGCTACGAGCAGTACTTC. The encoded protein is CASMGGYEQYF. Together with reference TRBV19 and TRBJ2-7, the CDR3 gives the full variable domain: DGGITQSPKYLFRKEGQNVTLSCEQNLNHDAMYWYRQDPGQGLRLIYYSQIVNDFQKGDIAEGYSVSREKKESFPLTVTSAQKNPTAFYLCASMGGYEQYFGPGTRLTVT.